This paragraph reports one T cell receptor (beta chain). Antigen specificity is unknown. The data belong to a study of memory CD4+ T cells and cytomegalovirus serostatus. The sort gate was single viable CD3+CD4+CD8-CD45RO+ cells for memory CD4+ T cells. General study findings and limits: About 40% of the roughly 160 known CMV-associated TCRbeta sequences appeared in CD4+ memory. Suggested: most of the CMV-linked TCR signature lies in CD4+ memory cells.

In the authors' methods: Out-of-frame sequences were removed, leaving 2 million to 2.5 million distinct TCRbeta sequences. The table came from immunoSEQ multiplex PCR; TCRdb's copy has only in-frame clones and leaves some out. Clone size and the V and J calls come from that table; the DNA yielded D and trimming. This table has 50,000 to 75,000 clones, 80% to 85% appearing once. The sample comprised memory CD4+ T cells from blood. This sequence originates from an adult in good health and CMV-seronegative.

CDR3 nucleotides: TGTGCCAGCAGCCCCGAGCCCGATCAGCCCCAGCATTTT. Translated: CASSPEPDQPQHF. V and J are TRBV4-2 and TRBJ1-5; no clear D gene. The germline CDR1 and CDR2 sequences are LGHNA and YNFKEQ. Trimming left V 4 bases short and J 5 bases short, with 9 bases between. The CDR3 contains 13 residues.